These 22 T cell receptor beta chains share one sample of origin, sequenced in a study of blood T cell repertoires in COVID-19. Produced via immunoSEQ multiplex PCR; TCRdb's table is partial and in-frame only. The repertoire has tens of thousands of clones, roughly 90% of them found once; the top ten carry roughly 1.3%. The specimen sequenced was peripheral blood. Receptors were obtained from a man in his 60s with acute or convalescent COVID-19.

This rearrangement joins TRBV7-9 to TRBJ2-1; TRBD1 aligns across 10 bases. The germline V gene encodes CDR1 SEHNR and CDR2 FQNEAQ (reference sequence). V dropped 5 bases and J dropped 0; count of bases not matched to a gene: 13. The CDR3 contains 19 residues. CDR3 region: CASSTNSGTGESSYNEQFF. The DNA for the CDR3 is TGTGCCAGCAGCACCAATTCCGGGACAGGGGAAAGCTCCTACAATGAGCAGTTCTTC.

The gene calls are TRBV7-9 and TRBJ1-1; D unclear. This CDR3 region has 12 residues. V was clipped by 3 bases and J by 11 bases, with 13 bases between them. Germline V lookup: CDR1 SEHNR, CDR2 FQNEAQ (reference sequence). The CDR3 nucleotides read TGTGCCAGCAGCTTCCTGGGAGATTGGGCTTTCTTT. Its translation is CASSFLGDWAFF.

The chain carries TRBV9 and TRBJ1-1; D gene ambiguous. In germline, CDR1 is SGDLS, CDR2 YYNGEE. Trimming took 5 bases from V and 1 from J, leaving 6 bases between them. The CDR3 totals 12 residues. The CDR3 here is CASSRQNTEAFF. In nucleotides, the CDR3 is TGTGCCAGCAGTCGACAGAACACTGAAGCTTTCTTT.

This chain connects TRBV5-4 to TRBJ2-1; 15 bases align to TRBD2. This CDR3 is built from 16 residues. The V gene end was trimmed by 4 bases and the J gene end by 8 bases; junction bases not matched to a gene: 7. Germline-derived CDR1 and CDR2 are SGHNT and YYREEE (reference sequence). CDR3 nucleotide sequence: TGTGCCAGCAGCGAACGGACTAGCGGGGGGGCCCATGAGCAGTTCTTC. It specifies CASSERTSGGAHEQFF.

CDR3 sequence reads: CASSGTGPPQHF. CDR3 DNA sequence: TGTGCCAGCAGTGGTACAGGTCCTCCCCAGCATTTT. The V gene is TRBV28, the J gene TRBJ1-5, with D possibly being TRBD1 (5 bases). Between the trimmed V and J ends, which lost 5 bases and 10 bases, there was a span of 12 bases. The CDR3 contains 12 residues. Germline values: CDR1 MDHEN, CDR2 SYDVKM.

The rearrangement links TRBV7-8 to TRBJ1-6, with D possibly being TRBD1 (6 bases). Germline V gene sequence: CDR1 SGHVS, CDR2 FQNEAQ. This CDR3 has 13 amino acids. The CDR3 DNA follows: TGTGCGACGACAGGTTCTTATAATTCACCCCTCCACTTT. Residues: CATTGSYNSPLHF.

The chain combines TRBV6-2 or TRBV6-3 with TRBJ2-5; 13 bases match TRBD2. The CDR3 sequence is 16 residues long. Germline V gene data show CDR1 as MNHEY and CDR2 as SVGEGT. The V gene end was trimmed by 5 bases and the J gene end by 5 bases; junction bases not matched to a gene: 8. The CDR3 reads CASSRGLAGAGETQYF. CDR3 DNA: TGTGCCAGCAGTCGCGGACTAGCGGGGGCCGGGGAGACCCAGTACTTC.

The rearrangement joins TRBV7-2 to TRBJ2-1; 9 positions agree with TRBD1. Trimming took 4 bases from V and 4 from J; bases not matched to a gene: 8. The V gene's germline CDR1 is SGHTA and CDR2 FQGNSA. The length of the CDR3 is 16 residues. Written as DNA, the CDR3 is TGTGCCAGCAGCTCCCGGGACAGGGCCCTTTACAATGAGCAGTTCTTC. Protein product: CASSSRDRALYNEQFF. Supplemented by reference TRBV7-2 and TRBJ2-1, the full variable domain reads GAGVSQSPSNKVTEKGKDVELRCDPISGHTALYWYRQSLGQGLEFLIYFQGNSAPDKSGLPSDRFSAERTGGSVSTLTIQRTQQEDSAVYLCASSSRDRALYNEQFFGPGTRLTVL.

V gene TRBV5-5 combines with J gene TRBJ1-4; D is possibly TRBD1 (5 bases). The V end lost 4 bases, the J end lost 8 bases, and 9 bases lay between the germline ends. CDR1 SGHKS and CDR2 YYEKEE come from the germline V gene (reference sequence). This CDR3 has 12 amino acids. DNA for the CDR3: TGTGCCAGCAGCGGGAGGGGAGAAAAACTGTTTTTT. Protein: CASSGRGEKLFF.

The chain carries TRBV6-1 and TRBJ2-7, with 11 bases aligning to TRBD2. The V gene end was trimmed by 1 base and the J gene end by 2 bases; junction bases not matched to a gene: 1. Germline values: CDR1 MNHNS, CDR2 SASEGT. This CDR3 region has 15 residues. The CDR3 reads CASSEGLAGPYEQYF. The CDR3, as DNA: TGTGCCAGCAGTGAAGGACTAGCGGGGCCCTACGAGCAGTACTTC.

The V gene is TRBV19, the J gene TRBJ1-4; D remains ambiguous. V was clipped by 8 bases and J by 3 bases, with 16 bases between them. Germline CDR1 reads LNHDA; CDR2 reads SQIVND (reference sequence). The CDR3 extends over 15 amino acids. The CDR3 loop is CASPKMGQPNEKLFF. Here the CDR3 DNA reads TGTGCCAGTCCGAAAATGGGCCAGCCTAATGAAAAACTGTTTTTT.

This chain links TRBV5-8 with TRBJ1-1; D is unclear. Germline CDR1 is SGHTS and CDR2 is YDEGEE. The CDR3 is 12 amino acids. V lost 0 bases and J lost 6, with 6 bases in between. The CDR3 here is CASSLEAAEAFF. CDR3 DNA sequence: TGTGCCAGCAGCTTGGAGGCGGCTGAAGCTTTCTTT.

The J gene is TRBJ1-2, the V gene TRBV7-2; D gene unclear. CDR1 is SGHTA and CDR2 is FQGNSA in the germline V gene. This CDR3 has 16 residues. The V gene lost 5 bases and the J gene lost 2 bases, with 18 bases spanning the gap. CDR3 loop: CASSPWVLEQNYGYTF. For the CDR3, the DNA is TGTGCCAGCAGCCCTTGGGTGTTGGAACAGAACTATGGCTACACCTTC.

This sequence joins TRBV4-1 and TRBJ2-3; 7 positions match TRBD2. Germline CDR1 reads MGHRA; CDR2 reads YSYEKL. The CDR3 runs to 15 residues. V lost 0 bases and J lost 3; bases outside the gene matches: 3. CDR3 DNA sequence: TGCGCCAGCAGCCAAGAATGGGGGGGGACAGATACGCAGTATTTT. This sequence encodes CASSQEWGGTDTQYF.

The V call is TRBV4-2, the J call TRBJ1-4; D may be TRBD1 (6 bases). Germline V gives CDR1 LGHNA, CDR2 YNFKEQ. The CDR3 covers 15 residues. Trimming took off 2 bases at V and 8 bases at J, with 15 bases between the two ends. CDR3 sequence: CASSQFPGGQEKLFF. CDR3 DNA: TGTGCCAGCAGCCAATTCCCGGGGGGACAAGAAAAACTGTTTTTT.

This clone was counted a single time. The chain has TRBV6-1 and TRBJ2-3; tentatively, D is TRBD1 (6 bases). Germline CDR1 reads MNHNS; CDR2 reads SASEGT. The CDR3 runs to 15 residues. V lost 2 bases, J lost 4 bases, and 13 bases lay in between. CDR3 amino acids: CASSEWRRGPDTQYF. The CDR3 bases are TGTGCCAGCAGTGAATGGCGCAGGGGCCCAGATACGCAGTATTTT.

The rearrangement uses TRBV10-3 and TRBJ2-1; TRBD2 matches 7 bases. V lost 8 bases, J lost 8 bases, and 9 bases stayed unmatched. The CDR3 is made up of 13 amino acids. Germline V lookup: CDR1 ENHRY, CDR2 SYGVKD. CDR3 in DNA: TGTGCCATCGGTACACGGGGGGTCGATGAGCAGTTCTTC. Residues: CAIGTRGVDEQFF.

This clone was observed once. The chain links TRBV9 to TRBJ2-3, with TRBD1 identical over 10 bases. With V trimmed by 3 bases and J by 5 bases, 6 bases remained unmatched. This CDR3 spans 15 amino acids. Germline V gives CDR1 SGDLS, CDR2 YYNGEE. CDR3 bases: TGTGCCAGCAGCGAAAGACAGGGGGCGCAAGATACGCAGTATTTT. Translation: CASSERQGAQDTQYF.

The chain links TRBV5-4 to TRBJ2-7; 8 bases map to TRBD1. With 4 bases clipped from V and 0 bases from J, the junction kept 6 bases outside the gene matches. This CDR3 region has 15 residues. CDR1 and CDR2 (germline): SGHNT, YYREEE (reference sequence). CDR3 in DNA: TGTGCCAGCAGCACCGGACAGGGAAGCTCCTACGAGCAGTACTTC. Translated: CASSTGQGSSYEQYF.

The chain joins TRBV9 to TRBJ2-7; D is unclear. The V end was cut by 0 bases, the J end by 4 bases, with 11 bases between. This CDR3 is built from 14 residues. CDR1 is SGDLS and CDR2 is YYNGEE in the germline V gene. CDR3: CASSVAVAPYEQYF. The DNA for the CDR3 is TGTGCCAGCAGCGTAGCAGTCGCCCCATACGAGCAGTACTTC.

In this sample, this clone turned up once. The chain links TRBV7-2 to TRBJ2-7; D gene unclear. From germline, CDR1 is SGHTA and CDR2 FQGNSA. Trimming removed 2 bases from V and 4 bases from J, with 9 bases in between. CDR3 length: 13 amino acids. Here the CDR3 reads CASSLRGGYEQYF. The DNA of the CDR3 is TGTGCCAGCAGCTTAAGAGGTGGTTACGAGCAGTACTTC.

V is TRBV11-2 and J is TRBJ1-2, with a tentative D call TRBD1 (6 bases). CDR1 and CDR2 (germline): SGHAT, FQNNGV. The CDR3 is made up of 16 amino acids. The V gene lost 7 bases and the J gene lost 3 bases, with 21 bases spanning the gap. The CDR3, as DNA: TGTGCCAGCACCCCCTGGCCAGGGGTCACCGACTATGGCTACACCTTC. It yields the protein CASTPWPGVTDYGYTF.